The 24 T cell receptor beta chains below come from one sample, sequenced in a study of cytomegalovirus exposure and HLA in healthy donors. Primers included in the PCR were 60 Vbeta and 13 Jbeta primers. Profiling relied on immunoSEQ multiplex PCR, and the TCRdb table lists in-frame clones only, not all of them. The sample holds 150,000 or so clones, roughly 85% seen once. The sequencing input was PBMCs. These receptors originate from a male donor in good health and CMV-seronegative.

This clone has more than one count but fewer than ten. The chain combines TRBV11-1 with TRBJ1-3, with D maybe TRBD1 (6 bases). The CDR3 length is 13 residues. Germline lookup yields CDR1 SGHAT and CDR2 FQDESV (reference sequence). Trimming shortened V by 5 bases and J by 7 bases, and 12 bases separated the two germline ends. DNA for the CDR3: TGTGCCAGCAGCCAAGACAGGAGGAACACCATATATTTT. This sequence encodes CASSQDRRNTIYF.

CDR3 sequence (DNA): TGTGCCAGCAGTCCATCGGTGGGGGCTTTTGCTAACGAGCAGTACTTC. Its protein is CASSPSVGAFANEQYF. V gene TRBV27 combines with J gene TRBJ2-7; weak D call: TRBD1 (6 bases). This CDR3 contains 16 residues. CDR1 and CDR2 (germline): MNHEY, SMNVEV (reference sequence). V was shortened by 5 bases and J by 5 bases, with 22 bases between the two germline ends.

This clone was seen once. The chain employs TRBV7-9 and TRBJ2-3; tentative D call: TRBD1 (7 bases). V lost 5 bases and J lost 3, with 18 bases in between. CDR1 is SEHNR, CDR2 FQNEAQ, per germline (reference sequence). This CDR3 has 16 amino acids. As DNA, the CDR3 is TGTGCCAGCAGCCCAGGAGGGCAGGGGGTGACAGATACGCAGTATTTT. Amino acid sequence: CASSPGGQGVTDTQYF.

CDR3 in DNA: TGTGCCAGCAGCTTGGGGTTCAGGCTGTTTTTT. Translating gives CASSLGFRLFF. The V call is TRBV5-6, the J call TRBJ2-2, with unresolved D. The germline gives CDR1 SGHDT, CDR2 YYEEEE. V lost 0 bases and J lost 13, with 7 bases in between. The CDR3 has 11 residues. The full variable domain, completed using reference TRBV5-6 and TRBJ2-2, is DAGVTQSPTHLIKTRGQQVTLRCSPKSGHDTVSWYQQALGQGPQFIFQYYEEEERQRGNFPDRFSGHQFPNYSSELNVNALLLGDSALYLCASSLGFRLFFGEGSRLTVL.

The chain has TRBV30 and TRBJ1-2; TRBD1 agrees at 7 bases. V shed 2 bases and J 1 base; nucleotides not matched to a gene: 10. CDR1 GTSNPN and CDR2 SVGIG come from the germline V gene (reference sequence). The CDR3 totals 16 residues. In nucleotides, the CDR3 is TGTGCCTGGAGTAGAATAGGGGGCGGAGGTAACTATGGCTACACCTTC. Protein: CAWSRIGGGGNYGYTF.

This chain uses TRBV2 with TRBJ1-2; D is possibly TRBD1 (6 bases). Looked up from germline, CDR1 is SNHLY and CDR2 is FYNNEI. The germline V and J ends were trimmed by 11 bases and 0 bases, with 25 bases remaining between them. The CDR3 runs to 17 residues. Written as DNA, the CDR3 is TGTGCCGGCGACAGGCCCGAAGGGCCGACTACTAACTATGGCTACACCTTC. Residues: CAGDRPEGPTTNYGYTF.

A single count supports this clone. The chain combines TRBV7-2 with TRBJ2-5; no firm D call. This CDR3 is built from 13 residues. The V and J ends lost 5 bases and 2 bases respectively, with 9 bases between them. Germline lookup yields CDR1 SGHTA and CDR2 FQGNSA. The CDR3 protein is CASSAVQQETQYF. CDR3 nucleotide sequence: TGTGCCAGCAGCGCAGTCCAGCAAGAGACCCAGTACTTC.

This clone was detected only a few times. The chain carries TRBV18 and TRBJ2-7; the match to TRBD1 covers 9 bases. Germline CDR1 is KGHSH and CDR2 is LQKENI. The CDR3 is 14 amino acids. V trimming: 3 bases; J trimming: 5 bases; junction bases outside the gene matches: 5. This CDR3 is CASSPGQGVHEQYF. CDR3 in DNA: TGTGCCAGCTCACCGGGACAGGGTGTACACGAGCAGTACTTC.

The chain joins TRBV5-1 to TRBJ1-3, with a tentative D call TRBD1 (5 bases). Germline V gene data show CDR1 as SGHRS and CDR2 as YFSETQ. The CDR3 totals 18 residues. V shed 0 bases and J shed 0 bases, with 16 bases lying between them. The CDR3 loop reads CASSLAQRQGSSGNTIYF. CDR3 in DNA: TGCGCCAGCAGCTTGGCCCAACGGCAGGGAAGCTCTGGAAACACCATATATTTT.

The gene calls are TRBV2 and TRBJ1-1; D gene unclear. The CDR3 has 13 residues. V was clipped by 1 base and J by 9 bases, with 12 bases between them. The germline CDR1 and CDR2 sequences are SNHLY and FYNNEI. Here the CDR3 reads CASSEGPGRKAFF. In DNA, the CDR3 is TGTGCCAGCAGTGAAGGGCCGGGTCGGAAAGCTTTCTTT.

Turning to this clone: The sample holds other DNA sequences that translate to the same CDR3. In DNA, the CDR3 is TGTGCCAGTAGTATCCAGGGTGGTGGCTACACCTTC. It encodes CASSIQGGGYTF. The gene calls are TRBV19 and TRBJ1-2; tentatively, D is TRBD1 (5 bases). V was shortened by 3 bases and J by 7 bases, with 9 bases between the two germline ends. CDR3 length: 12 amino acids. The germline V gene encodes CDR1 LNHDA and CDR2 SQIVND (reference sequence).

V and J are TRBV5-1 and TRBJ1-1; TRBD1 matches 7 bases. The CDR3 covers 14 residues. V shed 6 bases, J shed 3 bases, and the junction held 8 bases outside the gene matches. CDR1 SGHRS and CDR2 YFSETQ come from the germline V gene. The CDR3 loop is CASNRGTAHTEAFF. The DNA of the CDR3 is TGCGCCAGCAACAGAGGGACAGCCCACACTGAAGCTTTCTTT.

The CDR3 sequence is CASSTDRARNEQFF. The CDR3 coding sequence is TGTGCCAGCAGCACGGACAGGGCTAGGAATGAGCAGTTCTTC. This chain joins TRBV13 and TRBJ2-1; 8 nucleotides match TRBD1. Germline V gives CDR1 PRHDT, CDR2 FYEKMQ (reference sequence). The junction had 7 bases not matched to a gene; V was cut back by 5 bases and J by 7 bases. The CDR3 loop spans 14 amino acids.

This clone was seen only once. The genes are TRBV2 and TRBJ2-2; D is possibly TRBD2 (6 bases). The CDR3 extends over 15 amino acids. V lost 4 bases and J 2 bases, leaving 11 bases between the germline ends. Germline CDR1 is SNHLY and CDR2 is FYNNEI. CDR3: CASSGRGLNTGELFF. CDR3 DNA sequence: TGTGCCAGCAGTGGGAGAGGACTAAACACCGGGGAGCTGTTTTTT.

This chain joins TRBV19 and TRBJ2-7; D might be TRBD1 (6 bases). V was trimmed by 5 bases and J by 4 bases, leaving 18 bases between them. Germline-derived CDR1 and CDR2 are LNHDA and SQIVND (reference sequence). This CDR3 has 15 amino acids. DNA of the CDR3: TGTGCCAGTAGTTCTCAGGGGATAGGGGGTTACGAGCAGTACTTC. This translates into CASSSQGIGGYEQYF.

This sequence joins TRBV27 and TRBJ2-1; 13 nucleotides match TRBD2. CDR3 length: 17 amino acids. Germline V gene lookup returns CDR1 MNHEY and CDR2 SMNVEV (reference sequence). J lost 1 base, V lost 4 bases, and 4 bases had no gene match. The CDR3 spells CASSWGLAGRSYNEQFF. CDR3 coding DNA: TGTGCCAGCAGTTGGGGACTAGCGGGACGTTCCTACAATGAGCAGTTCTTC.

This chain uses TRBV14 with TRBJ1-1; TRBD1 matches 7 bases. Trimming at V came to 1 base and at J to 6 bases, leaving 5 bases not matched to a gene. Germline V gene sequence: CDR1 SGHDN, CDR2 FVKESK. This CDR3 has 14 residues. The CDR3 DNA sequence: TGTGCCAGCAGCCAAGCACAGACAGGGTCTGAAGCTTTCTTT. Amino acids: CASSQAQTGSEAFF. Looking up the rest from reference TRBV14 and TRBJ1-1 gives the full variable domain: EAGVTQFPSHSVIEKGQTVTLRCDPISGHDNLYWYRRVMGKEIKFLLHFVKESKQDESGMPNNRFLAERTGGTYSTLKVQPAELEDSGVYFCASSQAQTGSEAFFGQGTRLTVV.

The chain recombines TRBV7-9 with TRBJ1-6; D not resolved. The CDR3 runs 16 residues. Germline V gene lookup returns CDR1 SEHNR and CDR2 FQNEAQ (reference sequence). V was trimmed by 5 bases and J by 2 bases, leaving 13 bases between them. The CDR3 spells CASSPVGSAYNSPLHF. In nucleotides, the CDR3 is TGTGCCAGCAGCCCCGTGGGGAGTGCCTATAATTCACCCCTCCACTTT.

The chain recombines TRBV10-3 with TRBJ1-5; TRBD1 might be the D (5 bases). Trimming took off 4 bases at V and 2 bases at J, with 18 bases between the two ends. The CDR3 length is 17 residues. The germline V gene encodes CDR1 ENHRY and CDR2 SYGVKD. The CDR3 DNA follows: TGTGCCATCAGTGCCACTCCTCAGGGATGGGGCAATCAGCCCCAGCATTTT. It yields the protein CAISATPQGWGNQPQHF.

This chain joins TRBV11-3 and TRBJ1-6; D unclear. The germline V gene encodes CDR1 SGHNT and CDR2 YENEEA. V was cut by 2 bases and J by 8 bases, with 13 bases left in between. The CDR3 spans 15 residues. The CDR3: CASSLNGNGDSPLHF. Written as DNA, the CDR3 is TGTGCCAGCAGCTTAAATGGGAACGGGGATTCACCCCTCCACTTT.

The CDR3 here is CASSSLAGGYNEQFF. Written as DNA, the CDR3 is TGTGCCAGCAGCTCGCTAGCGGGAGGGTACAATGAGCAGTTCTTC. The chain links TRBV7-9 to TRBJ2-1; 12 bases are a match to TRBD2. From germline, CDR1 is SEHNR and CDR2 FQNEAQ (reference sequence). Trimming removed 4 bases from V and 4 bases from J; junction bases left unmatched: 2. The CDR3 has 15 residues.

As DNA, the CDR3 is TGTGCCCTGCGGGCGGGACAGGGGGCGTACGAGCAGTACTTC. Residues: CALRAGQGAYEQYF. The rearrangement joins TRBV30 to TRBJ2-7; 12 bases fit TRBD1. J gave up 4 bases and V 8 bases, and 9 bases lay outside the gene matches. The CDR3 is 14 amino acids. Germline V gene lookup returns CDR1 GTSNPN and CDR2 SVGIG (reference sequence).

V gene TRBV5-1 combines with J gene TRBJ2-5; TRBD1 matches at 7 bases. This CDR3 has 13 amino acids. V shed 4 bases and J 4 bases; nucleotides not matched to a gene: 4. Germline lookup yields CDR1 SGHRS and CDR2 YFSETQ. This CDR3 reads CASSIDRAETQYF. The CDR3 coding sequence is TGCGCCAGCAGCATAGACAGGGCAGAGACCCAGTACTTC.

This clone has only one observation. This chain links TRBV19 with TRBJ2-7; D is perhaps TRBD1 (5 bases). Trimming took 3 bases from V and 0 from J, leaving 9 bases between them. Germline values: CDR1 LNHDA, CDR2 SQIVND (reference sequence). This CDR3 spans 14 amino acids. The CDR3 loop reads CASSIMDTSYEQYF. CDR3 DNA sequence: TGTGCCAGTAGTATCATGGACACCTCCTACGAGCAGTACTTC.